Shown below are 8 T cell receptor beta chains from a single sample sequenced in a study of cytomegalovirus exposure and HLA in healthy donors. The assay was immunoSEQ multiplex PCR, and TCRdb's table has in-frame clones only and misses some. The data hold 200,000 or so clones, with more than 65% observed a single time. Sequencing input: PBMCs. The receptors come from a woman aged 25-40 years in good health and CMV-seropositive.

CDR3 residues: CASSPADTEAFF. The DNA of the CDR3 is TGTGCCAGCAGCCCGGCGGACACTGAAGCTTTCTTT. V and J are TRBV5-5 and TRBJ1-1; D call uncertain. The germline CDR1 and CDR2 sequences are SGHKS and YYEKEE (reference sequence). V was pared by 4 bases and J by 3 bases, with 7 bases between. The CDR3 contains 12 residues.

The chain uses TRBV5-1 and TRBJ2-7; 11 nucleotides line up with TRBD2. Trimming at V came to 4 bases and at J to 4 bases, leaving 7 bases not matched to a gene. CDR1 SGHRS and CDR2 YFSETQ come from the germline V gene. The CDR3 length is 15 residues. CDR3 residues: CASSRDLAGGYEQYF. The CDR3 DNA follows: TGCGCCAGCAGCAGGGATTTAGCGGGAGGGTACGAGCAGTACTTC.

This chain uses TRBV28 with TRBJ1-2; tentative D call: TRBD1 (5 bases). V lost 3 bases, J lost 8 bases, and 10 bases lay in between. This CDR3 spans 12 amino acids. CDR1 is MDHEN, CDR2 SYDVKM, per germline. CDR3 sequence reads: CASSFGGHGYTF. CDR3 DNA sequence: TGTGCCAGCAGTTTCGGGGGTCACGGCTACACCTTC.

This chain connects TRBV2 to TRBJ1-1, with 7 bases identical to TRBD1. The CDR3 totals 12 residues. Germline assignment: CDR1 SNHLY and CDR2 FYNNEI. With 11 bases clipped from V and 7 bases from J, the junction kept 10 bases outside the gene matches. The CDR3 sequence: CAGGQWDHEAFF. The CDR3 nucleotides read TGTGCCGGGGGACAGTGGGACCATGAAGCTTTCTTT.

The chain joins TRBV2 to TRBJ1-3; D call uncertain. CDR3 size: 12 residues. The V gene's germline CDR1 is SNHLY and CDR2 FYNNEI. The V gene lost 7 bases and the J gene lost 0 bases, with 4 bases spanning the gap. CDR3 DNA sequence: TGTGCCAGCAAGAGCTCTGGAAACACCATATATTTT. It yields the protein CASKSSGNTIYF.

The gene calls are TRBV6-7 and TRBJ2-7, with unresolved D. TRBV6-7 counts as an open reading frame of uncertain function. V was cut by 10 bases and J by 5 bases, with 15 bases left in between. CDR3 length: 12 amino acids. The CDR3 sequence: CATTLESDEQYF. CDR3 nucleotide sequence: TGTGCCACCACGCTAGAGTCTGACGAGCAGTACTTC.

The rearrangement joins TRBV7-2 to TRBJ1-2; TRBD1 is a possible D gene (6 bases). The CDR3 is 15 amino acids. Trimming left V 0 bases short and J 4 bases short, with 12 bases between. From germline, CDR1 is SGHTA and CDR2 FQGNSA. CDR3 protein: CASSLAGGQTYGYTF. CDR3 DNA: TGTGCCAGCAGCTTAGCAGGAGGACAGACCTATGGCTACACCTTC.

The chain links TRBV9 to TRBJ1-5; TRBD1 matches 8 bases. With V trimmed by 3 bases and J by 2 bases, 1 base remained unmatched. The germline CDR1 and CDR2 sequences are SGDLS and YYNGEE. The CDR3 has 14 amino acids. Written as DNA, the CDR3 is TGTGCCAGCAGCGCGACAGGGGGCAATCAGCCCCAGCATTTT. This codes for CASSATGGNQPQHF.